A selection of T cell receptor beta chains follows, all from one sample in a study of blood T cell repertoires in COVID-19. The assay was immunoSEQ multiplex PCR, and TCRdb's table has in-frame clones only and misses some. This sample has 350,000 to 500,000 clones; over 85% occur once, and the top ten carry 0.7% to 0.85%. The sample taken for sequencing was peripheral blood. All receptors derive from a man younger than 35 with COVID-19, enrolled during active disease. The CDR3 runs from the conserved cysteine through the conserved F or W. A D gene is named only where the DNA matches it firmly. Clone size is given for some rows only: seen once, a few or many times, or a class if the clone is expanded.

V gene: TRBV12-3/TRBV12-4; J gene: TRBJ2-7; clone size: .; D gene: .; CDR3 protein: CASSVQGRQYF; CDR3 DNA: TGTGCCAGCAGTGTACAGGGCCGGCAGTACTTC
V gene: TRBV10-1; J gene: TRBJ1-2; clone size: few; D gene: .; CDR3 protein: CASSEAGTNYGYTF; CDR3 DNA: TGCGCCAGCAGTGAGGCAGGGACTAACTATGGCTACACCTTC
V gene: TRBV4-2; J gene: TRBJ2-3; clone size: .; D gene: TRBD2; CDR3 protein: CASSQDLAGGPDTQYF; CDR3 DNA: TGTGCCAGCAGCCAAGATCTAGCGGGAGGGCCAGATACGCAGTATTTT
V gene: TRBV7-6; J gene: TRBJ2-7; clone size: .; D gene: TRBD1; CDR3 protein: CASSLSRGPYEQYF; CDR3 DNA: TGTGCCAGCAGCTTATCCAGGGGGCCCTACGAGCAGTACTTC
V gene: TRBV27; J gene: TRBJ2-1; clone size: .; D gene: TRBD2; CDR3 protein: CASAVASGLYNEQFF; CDR3 DNA: TGTGCCAGCGCGGTTGCTAGCGGGCTCTACAATGAGCAGTTCTTC
V gene: TRBV5-1; J gene: TRBJ2-7; clone size: once; D gene: TRBD1; CDR3 protein: CASRTGQGYYEQYF; CDR3 DNA: TGCGCCAGCAGAACGGGACAGGGGTACTACGAGCAGTACTTC
V gene: TRBV19; J gene: TRBJ2-7; clone size: .; D gene: TRBD2; CDR3 protein: CASSPNGAGGSYEQYF; CDR3 DNA: TGTGCCAGTAGTCCCAATGGGGCGGGGGGCTCCTACGAGCAGTACTTC
V gene: TRBV11-3; J gene: TRBJ2-7; clone size: once; D gene: TRBD2; CDR3 protein: CASSFGTSGSYEQYF; CDR3 DNA: TGTGCCAGCAGCTTTGGGACTAGCGGGTCCTACGAGCAGTACTTC
V gene: TRBV11-3; J gene: TRBJ1-1; clone size: .; D gene: .; CDR3 protein: CASSWDMNTEAFF; CDR3 DNA: TGTGCCAGCAGCTGGGACATGAACACTGAAGCTTTCTTT
V gene: TRBV20-1; J gene: TRBJ2-3; clone size: .; D gene: .; CDR3 protein: CSVDRRSTQYF; CDR3 DNA: TGCAGTGTGGACCGGAGGAGTACGCAGTATTTT
V gene: TRBV12-5; J gene: TRBJ2-2; clone size: .; D gene: .; CDR3 protein: CASRDLDTGELFF; CDR3 DNA: TGTGCTAGCCGGGACTTAGACACCGGGGAGCTGTTTTTT
V gene: TRBV11-3; J gene: TRBJ2-7; clone size: .; D gene: .; CDR3 protein: CASSPPVGPYEQYF; CDR3 DNA: TGTGCCAGCAGCCCACCGGTGGGGCCCTACGAGCAGTACTTC
V gene: TRBV20-1; J gene: TRBJ1-2; clone size: .; D gene: .; CDR3 protein: CSAPGADGYTF; CDR3 DNA: TGCAGTGCGCCAGGGGCGGATGGCTACACCTTC
V gene: TRBV7-9; J gene: TRBJ2-5; clone size: once; D gene: TRBD1; CDR3 protein: CASSRGQGQETQYF; CDR3 DNA: TGTGCCAGCAGCAGAGGACAGGGTCAAGAGACCCAGTACTTC
V gene: TRBV19; J gene: TRBJ1-1; clone size: .; D gene: .; CDR3 protein: CASSPGGFADAFF; CDR3 DNA: TGTGCCAGTAGTCCGGGGGGCTTCGCGGATGCTTTCTTT
V gene: TRBV2; J gene: TRBJ2-7; clone size: few; D gene: TRBD2; CDR3 protein: CASSGGTSDTLEQYF; CDR3 DNA: TGTGCCAGCAGTGGCGGGACTAGCGATACCCTCGAGCAGTACTTC
V gene: TRBV6-1; J gene: TRBJ1-1; clone size: .; D gene: .; CDR3 protein: CASSEAGGTEAFF; CDR3 DNA: TGTGCCAGCAGTGAAGCGGGAGGGACTGAAGCTTTCTTT
V gene: TRBV4-1; J gene: TRBJ2-3; clone size: .; D gene: .; CDR3 protein: CASSPLQTLSTDTQYF; CDR3 DNA: TGCGCCAGCAGCCCTCTACAGACCTTGAGCACAGATACGCAGTATTTT
V gene: TRBV9; J gene: TRBJ2-1; clone size: .; D gene: TRBD1; CDR3 protein: CASSVGQGYEQFF; CDR3 DNA: TGTGCCAGCAGCGTCGGACAGGGCTATGAGCAGTTCTTC
V gene: TRBV11-2; J gene: TRBJ1-3; clone size: once; D gene: .; CDR3 protein: CASSSFFSGNTIYF; CDR3 DNA: TGTGCCAGCAGCTCTTTCTTCTCTGGAAACACCATATATTTT
V gene: TRBV14; J gene: TRBJ1-1; clone size: few; D gene: .; CDR3 protein: CASSAGANTEAFF; CDR3 DNA: TGTGCCAGCAGTGCAGGGGCCAACACTGAAGCTTTCTTT
V gene: TRBV13; J gene: TRBJ2-3; clone size: .; D gene: .; CDR3 protein: CASSSSHTQYF; CDR3 DNA: TGTGCCAGCAGCTCTAGTCATACGCAGTATTTT
V gene: TRBV6-9; J gene: TRBJ2-2; clone size: .; D gene: TRBD2; CDR3 protein: CASSRTSGKVGELFF; CDR3 DNA: TGTGCCAGCAGTCGGACTAGCGGGAAGGTCGGGGAGCTGTTTTTT
V gene: TRBV2; J gene: TRBJ1-5; clone size: .; D gene: .; CDR3 protein: CASSGPGNNQPQHF; CDR3 DNA: TGTGCCAGCAGTGGCCCAGGGAACAATCAGCCCCAGCATTTT
V gene: TRBV5-1; J gene: TRBJ2-1; clone size: .; D gene: TRBD2; CDR3 protein: CASSGSGTSGSLHYNEQFF; CDR3 DNA: TGCGCCAGCAGCGGATCCGGGACTAGCGGGAGCCTACACTACAATGAGCAGTTCTTC
V gene: TRBV10-1; J gene: TRBJ2-5; clone size: once; D gene: TRBD2; CDR3 protein: CASSEGLAMRETQYF; CDR3 DNA: TGCGCCAGCAGTGAGGGACTAGCGATGCGGGAGACCCAGTACTTC
V gene: TRBV7-9; J gene: TRBJ2-1; clone size: .; D gene: TRBD2; CDR3 protein: CASSSPLAGGRDEQFF; CDR3 DNA: TGTGCCAGCAGCTCCCCTTTAGCGGGGGGCCGAGATGAGCAGTTCTTC
V gene: TRBV27; J gene: TRBJ2-1; clone size: .; D gene: .; CDR3 protein: CASSLSLGAEQFF; CDR3 DNA: TGTGCCAGCAGTTTATCGTTGGGAGCTGAGCAGTTCTTC
V gene: TRBV4-2; J gene: TRBJ2-7; clone size: .; D gene: .; CDR3 protein: CASSRGEAYEQYF; CDR3 DNA: TGTGCCAGCAGTCGCGGGGAGGCATACGAGCAGTACTTC
V gene: TRBV29-1; J gene: TRBJ2-7; clone size: .; D gene: TRBD2; CDR3 protein: CSVGGLAGPYEQYF; CDR3 DNA: TGCAGCGTTGGGGGACTAGCGGGACCCTACGAGCAGTACTTC
V gene: TRBV3-1/TRBV3-2; J gene: TRBJ2-7; clone size: .; D gene: TRBD1; CDR3 protein: CASSPAKSQGTDEQYF; CDR3 DNA: TGTGCCAGCAGCCCAGCCAAATCACAGGGGACCGACGAGCAGTACTTC
V gene: TRBV20-1; J gene: TRBJ2-1; clone size: .; D gene: .; CDR3 protein: CSASFGEQFF; CDR3 DNA: TGCAGTGCTAGTTTCGGTGAGCAGTTCTTC
V gene: TRBV15; J gene: TRBJ2-2; clone size: once; D gene: TRBD2; CDR3 protein: CATSRDFGSGGTPGELFF; CDR3 DNA: TGTGCCACCAGCAGAGATTTTGGTAGCGGGGGAACCCCCGGGGAGCTGTTTTTT
V gene: TRBV14; J gene: TRBJ2-2; clone size: few; D gene: .; CDR3 protein: CASSFEASGELFF; CDR3 DNA: TGTGCCAGCAGCTTTGAGGCGTCCGGGGAGCTGTTTTTT
V gene: TRBV6-5; J gene: TRBJ2-3; clone size: .; D gene: TRBD1; CDR3 protein: CASIYDRGSTDTQYF; CDR3 DNA: TGTGCCAGCATTTACGACAGGGGGAGCACAGATACGCAGTATTTT
V gene: TRBV7-9; J gene: TRBJ2-1; clone size: .; D gene: .; CDR3 protein: CASSLNSGVPFF; CDR3 DNA: TGTGCCAGCAGCTTAAACTCCGGTGTTCCGTTCTTC
V gene: TRBV7-9; J gene: TRBJ2-1; clone size: .; D gene: .; CDR3 protein: CASSFTDNFNNEQFF; CDR3 DNA: TGTGCCAGCAGCTTCACGGACAATTTTAACAATGAGCAGTTCTTC
V gene: TRBV9; J gene: TRBJ2-5; clone size: .; D gene: .; CDR3 protein: CASGPSGEETQYF; CDR3 DNA: TGTGCCAGCGGCCCCTCGGGAGAGGAGACCCAGTACTTC
V gene: TRBV19; J gene: TRBJ2-1; clone size: once; D gene: TRBD2; CDR3 protein: CASSLIAGTSSYNEQFF; CDR3 DNA: TGTGCCAGTAGCCTTATAGCGGGGACCAGCTCCTACAATGAGCAGTTCTTC
V gene: TRBV2; J gene: TRBJ2-7; clone size: .; D gene: TRBD1; CDR3 protein: CASWDRVIYEQYF; CDR3 DNA: TGTGCCAGCTGGGACAGGGTGATATACGAGCAGTACTTC
V gene: TRBV2; J gene: TRBJ2-3; clone size: .; D gene: .; CDR3 protein: CASSEQGGTQYF; CDR3 DNA: TGTGCCAGCAGTGAACAGGGGGGCACGCAGTATTTT
V gene: TRBV27; J gene: TRBJ2-1; clone size: once; D gene: TRBD2; CDR3 protein: CASSPSAGGRFEQFF; CDR3 DNA: TGTGCCAGCAGTCCCTCGGCGGGGGGGCGTTTCGAGCAGTTCTTC
V gene: TRBV5-6; J gene: TRBJ2-2; clone size: .; D gene: TRBD1; CDR3 protein: CASSLRQGSGELFF; CDR3 DNA: TGTGCCAGCAGCTTACGACAGGGGAGCGGGGAGCTGTTTTTT
V gene: TRBV24-1; J gene: TRBJ2-1; clone size: .; D gene: TRBD1; CDR3 protein: CATQGAVGNEQFF; CDR3 DNA: TGTGCCACACAGGGGGCCGTCGGGAATGAGCAGTTCTTC
V gene: TRBV15; J gene: TRBJ1-6; clone size: .; D gene: .; CDR3 protein: CATSRRGQNYSPLHF; CDR3 DNA: TGTGCCACCAGCAGACGAGGACAAAATTATTCACCCCTCCACTTT
V gene: TRBV5-8; J gene: TRBJ1-4; clone size: .; D gene: TRBD1; CDR3 protein: CASSPEGTGSEKLFF; CDR3 DNA: TGTGCCAGCAGCCCCGAGGGGACAGGGTCCGAAAAACTGTTTTTT
V gene: TRBV6-5; J gene: TRBJ2-7; clone size: .; D gene: .; CDR3 protein: CASGRRGDEQYF; CDR3 DNA: TGTGCCAGCGGGAGGAGGGGCGACGAGCAGTACTTC
V gene: TRBV5-1; J gene: TRBJ2-7; clone size: .; D gene: TRBD1; CDR3 protein: CASSLRPGQSLYEQYF; CDR3 DNA: TGCGCCAGCAGCTTGCGCCCGGGACAGTCACTCTACGAGCAGTACTTC
V gene: TRBV6-5; J gene: TRBJ1-1; clone size: few; D gene: .; CDR3 protein: CASSSTGSEAFF; CDR3 DNA: TGTGCCAGCAGTTCGACAGGCTCTGAAGCTTTCTTT
V gene: TRBV5-4; J gene: TRBJ1-6; clone size: .; D gene: .; CDR3 protein: CASSYGGDGLWEPLHF; CDR3 DNA: TGTGCCAGCAGCTATGGAGGTGACGGGCTTTGGGAACCCCTCCACTTT
V gene: TRBV23-1; J gene: TRBJ1-1; clone size: .; D gene: TRBD1; CDR3 protein: CASARYRDRVNTEAFF; CDR3 DNA: TGCGCCAGCGCCAGGTACCGGGACAGGGTGAACACTGAAGCTTTCTTT
V gene: TRBV29-1; J gene: TRBJ1-2; clone size: .; D gene: TRBD1; CDR3 protein: CSFWTGIDRGYTF; CDR3 DNA: TGCAGCTTTTGGACAGGGATTGACCGTGGCTACACCTTC